One sample yielded the 7 T cell receptor beta chains listed below, sequenced in a study of blood T cell repertoires in COVID-19. The assay was immunoSEQ multiplex PCR, and TCRdb's table has in-frame clones only and misses some. Of more than 350,000 clones in the sample, 80% to 90% were seen once. Sequencing was performed on PBMCs or T cells enriched from blood (not recorded which). Every receptor here comes from a man between 18 and 29 years old who had recovered from COVID-19.

J is TRBJ2-1 and V is TRBV6-6, with D possibly being TRBD2 (5 bases). V gave up 5 bases and J gave up 0 bases, with 17 bases separating them. Germline CDR1 and CDR2: MNHNY and SVGAGI (reference sequence). CDR3 size: 17 residues. This chain's CDR3 is CASSPRRPGSSYNEQFF. DNA of the CDR3: TGTGCCAGCAGTCCCCGCCGCCCGGGGAGCTCCTACAATGAGCAGTTCTTC.

V usage is TRBV18 and J usage is TRBJ2-7; the match to TRBD1 covers 11 bases. The ends lost 6 bases at V and 6 bases at J; junction bases unmatched: 4. Germline loops: CDR1 KGHSH, CDR2 LQKENI. The CDR3 has 13 residues. This CDR3 is CASSPGTGGEQYF. DNA for the CDR3: TGTGCCAGCTCCCCCGGGACAGGGGGCGAGCAGTACTTC.

This rearrangement joins TRBV30 to TRBJ2-5; D unclear. Trimming took 8 bases from V and 5 from J, leaving 18 bases between them. The CDR3 runs 13 residues. Germline assignment: CDR1 GTSNPN and CDR2 SVGIG (reference sequence). The CDR3 sequence: CALETEWSETQYF. The CDR3 DNA reads TGTGCCCTAGAGACGGAGTGGTCGGAGACCCAGTACTTC.

This sequence joins TRBV21-1 and TRBJ1-6. TRBV21-1 is reported as a pseudogene. The CDR3 runs 17 residues. The CDR3 sequence is CASSKARGGSYNSPLHF. CDR3 DNA sequence: TGTGCCAGCAGCAAAGCCCGGGGGGGCTCCTATAATTCACCCCTCCACTTT.

This chain links TRBV24-1 with TRBJ2-1; possible D gene TRBD1, 6 bases. V was cut by 0 bases and J by 7 bases, with 15 bases left in between. The CDR3 has 16 amino acids. Germline V gene data show CDR1 as KGHDR and CDR2 as SFDVKD. The CDR3 is CATSDLHGSGVNEQFF. In nucleotides, the CDR3 is TGTGCCACCAGTGATTTGCACGGTTCAGGGGTGAATGAGCAGTTCTTC.

The chain employs TRBV6-1 and TRBJ1-3; the D gene is possibly TRBD1 (6 bases). The ends were cut back, 0 bases at V and 4 bases at J, with 7 bases in the middle. This CDR3 region has 14 residues. The V gene's germline CDR1 is MNHNS and CDR2 SASEGT. The CDR3 sequence: CASSEAGTGNTIYF. The CDR3 DNA reads TGTGCCAGCAGTGAAGCGGGGACAGGAAACACCATATATTTT.

The genes are TRBV9 and TRBJ1-1; 8 bases are a match to TRBD1. Germline CDR1 reads SGDLS; CDR2 reads YYNGEE. Trimming removed 0 bases from V and 5 bases from J; junction bases left unmatched: 3. This CDR3 has 14 amino acids. The CDR3 DNA follows: TGTGCCAGCAGCGTAGTCACAGGGGGGACTGAAGCTTTCTTT. It is translated as CASSVVTGGTEAFF. Based on the CDR3 plus reference TRBV9 and TRBJ1-1, the full variable domain is DSGVTQTPKHLITATGQRVTLRCSPRSGDLSVYWYQQSLDQGLQFLIQYYNGEERAKGNILERFSAQQFPDLHSELNLSSLELGDSALYFCASSVVTGGTEAFFGQGTRLTVV.